The clone carrying this TCR beta chain was observed at least ten times. No antigen is known for it. This specimen comes from a study of molecular identifiers for immune sequencing clone quantification. Study-wide context: Replicate RNA from approximately 20,000 or 100,000 naive CD8 T cells formed five aliquots; four were sequenced.

TCRdb re-analysed the PCR reads in MiXCR, keeping a single row per CDR3 protein. The sample lists some 41,000 distinct CDR3 sequences; 24% were seen once. The CDR3 has 15 residues. CDR1 and CDR2 from the germline V gene are MNHEY and SMNVEV (reference sequence). V lost 0 bases to trimming and J lost 2 bases, with 11 bases between them. Study-wide findings and caveats: Highly expanded clone sizes could end up underestimated if a barcode were shared by identical TCR molecules.

The chain joins TRBV27 to TRBJ2-7; a weak D match, TRBD2 (5 bases). This clonotype originated in a human donor in good health. Some libraries in this study had Jurkat cell RNA spiked in. The sample was naive CD8+ T cells from blood, with Jurkat cell RNA spiked in. Subset given: FACS-sorted CD8+CD4-CCR7+CD45RA+ naive T cells. CDR3 loop: CASSLSGNLAYEQYF. The CDR3 nucleotides are TGTGCCAGCAGTTTATCCGGGAACCTCGCCTACGAGCAGTACTTC.